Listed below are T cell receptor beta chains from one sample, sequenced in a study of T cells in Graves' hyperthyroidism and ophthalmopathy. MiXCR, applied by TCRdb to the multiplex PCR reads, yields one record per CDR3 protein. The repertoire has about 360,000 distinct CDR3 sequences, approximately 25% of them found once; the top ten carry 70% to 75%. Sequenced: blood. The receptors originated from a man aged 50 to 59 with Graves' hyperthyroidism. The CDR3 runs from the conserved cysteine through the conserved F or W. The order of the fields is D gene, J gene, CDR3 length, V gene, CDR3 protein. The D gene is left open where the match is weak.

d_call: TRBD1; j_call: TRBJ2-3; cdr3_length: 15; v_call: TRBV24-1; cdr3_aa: CATSDRDRNTDTQYF
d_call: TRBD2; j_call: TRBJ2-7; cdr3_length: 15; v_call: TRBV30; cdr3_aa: CASAREGLAGDEQYF
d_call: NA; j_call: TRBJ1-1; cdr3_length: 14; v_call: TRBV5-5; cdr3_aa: CASSLESAVLEAFF
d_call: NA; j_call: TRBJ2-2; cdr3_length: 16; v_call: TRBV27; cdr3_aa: CASSLFGMANTGELFF
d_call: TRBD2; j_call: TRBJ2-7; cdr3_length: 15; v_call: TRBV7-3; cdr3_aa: CASSLNAAGVGEQYF
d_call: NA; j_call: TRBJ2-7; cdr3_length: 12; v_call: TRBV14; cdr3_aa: CASSPAVYEQYF
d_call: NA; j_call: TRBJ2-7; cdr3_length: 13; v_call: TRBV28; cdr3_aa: CASSLGRPGEQYF
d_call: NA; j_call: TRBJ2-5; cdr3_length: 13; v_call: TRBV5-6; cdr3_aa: CASSGDYQETQYF
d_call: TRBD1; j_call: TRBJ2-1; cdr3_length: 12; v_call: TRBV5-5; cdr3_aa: CASSPDRGFQFF
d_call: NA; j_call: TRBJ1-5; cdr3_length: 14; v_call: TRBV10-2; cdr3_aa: CASSDWSGNQPQHF
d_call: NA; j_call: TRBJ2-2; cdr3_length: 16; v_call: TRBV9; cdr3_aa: CASSVDAGANTGELFF
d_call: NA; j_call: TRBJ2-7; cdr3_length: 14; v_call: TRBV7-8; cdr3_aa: CASNLLGDSYEQYF
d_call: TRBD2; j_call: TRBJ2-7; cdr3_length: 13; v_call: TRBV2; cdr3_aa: CASSLGTSREQYF
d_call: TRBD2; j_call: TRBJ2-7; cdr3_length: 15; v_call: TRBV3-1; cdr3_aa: CASSPRTSGIYEQYF
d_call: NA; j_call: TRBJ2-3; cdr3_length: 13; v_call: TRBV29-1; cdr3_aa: CSVEDSGTDTQYF
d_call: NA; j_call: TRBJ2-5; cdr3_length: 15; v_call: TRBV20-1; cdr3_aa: CSARPARTPQETQYF
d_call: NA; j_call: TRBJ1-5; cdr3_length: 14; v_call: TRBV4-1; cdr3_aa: CASSQDQGIQPQHF
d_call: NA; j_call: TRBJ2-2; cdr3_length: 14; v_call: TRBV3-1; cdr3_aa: CASSNRQITGELFF
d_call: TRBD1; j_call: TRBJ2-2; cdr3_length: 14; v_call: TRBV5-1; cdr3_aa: CASSKDRVAGELFF
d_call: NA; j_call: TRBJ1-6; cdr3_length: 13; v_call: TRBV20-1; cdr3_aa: CSAMKSLGSPLHF
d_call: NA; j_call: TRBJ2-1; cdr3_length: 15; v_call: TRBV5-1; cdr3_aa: CASSLDPQVGNEQFF
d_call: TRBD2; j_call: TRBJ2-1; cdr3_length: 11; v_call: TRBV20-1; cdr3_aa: CSPGGPNEQFF
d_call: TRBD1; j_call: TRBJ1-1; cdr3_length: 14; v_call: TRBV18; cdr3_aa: CASSLNHRGTEAFF
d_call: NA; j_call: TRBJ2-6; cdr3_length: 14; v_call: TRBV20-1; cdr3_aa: CSARQSSGANVLTF
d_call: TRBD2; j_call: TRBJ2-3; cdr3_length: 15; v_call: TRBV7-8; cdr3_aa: CASSTSGSGWDTQYF
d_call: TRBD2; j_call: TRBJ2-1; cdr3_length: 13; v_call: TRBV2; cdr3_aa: CASGNSGKDEQFF
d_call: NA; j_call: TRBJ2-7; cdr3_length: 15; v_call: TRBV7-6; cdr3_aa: CASSPTWQGSYEQYF
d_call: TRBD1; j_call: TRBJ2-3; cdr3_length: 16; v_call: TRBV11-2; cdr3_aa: CASSPGTGRWQDTQYF
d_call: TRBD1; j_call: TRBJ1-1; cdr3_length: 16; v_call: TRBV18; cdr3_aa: CASSLSTGRVDTEAFF
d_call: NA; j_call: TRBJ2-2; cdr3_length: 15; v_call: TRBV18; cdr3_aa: CASSPSKLEKTELFF
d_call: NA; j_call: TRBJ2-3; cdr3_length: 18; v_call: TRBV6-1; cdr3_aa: CASSLFTTGDRFGGTQYF
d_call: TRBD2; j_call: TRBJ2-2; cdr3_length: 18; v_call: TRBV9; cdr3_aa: CASSVGSSGITNTGELFF
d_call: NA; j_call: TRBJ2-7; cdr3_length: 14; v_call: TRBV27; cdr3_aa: CASSFGRGNYEQYF
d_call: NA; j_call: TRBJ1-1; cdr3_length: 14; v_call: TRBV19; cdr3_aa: CASSMGRGDDEAFF
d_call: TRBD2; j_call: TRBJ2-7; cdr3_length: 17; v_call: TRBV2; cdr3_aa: CASSEGLAGGYQYEQYF
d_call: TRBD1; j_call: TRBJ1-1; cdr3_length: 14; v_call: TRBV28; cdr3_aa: CASSLWGQPHEAFF
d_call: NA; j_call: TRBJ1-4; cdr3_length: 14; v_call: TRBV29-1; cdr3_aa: CSVVDPVLGEKLFF
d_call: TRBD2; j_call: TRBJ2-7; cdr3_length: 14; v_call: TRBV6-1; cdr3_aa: CATLGAGGTHEQYF
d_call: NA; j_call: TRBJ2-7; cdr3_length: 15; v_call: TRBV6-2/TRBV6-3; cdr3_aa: CASSTRPADFYEQYF
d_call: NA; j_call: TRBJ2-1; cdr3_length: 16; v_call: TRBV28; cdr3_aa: CASSLGNREINNEQFF